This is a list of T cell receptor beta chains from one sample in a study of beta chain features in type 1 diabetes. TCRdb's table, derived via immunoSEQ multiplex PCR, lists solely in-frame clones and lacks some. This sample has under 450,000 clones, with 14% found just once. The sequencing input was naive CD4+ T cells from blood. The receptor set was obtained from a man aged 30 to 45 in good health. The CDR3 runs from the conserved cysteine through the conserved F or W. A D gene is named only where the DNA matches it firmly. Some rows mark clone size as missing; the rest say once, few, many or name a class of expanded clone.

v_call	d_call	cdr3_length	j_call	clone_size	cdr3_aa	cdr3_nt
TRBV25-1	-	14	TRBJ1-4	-	CASRPLGTSEKLFF	TGTGCCAGCAGGCCTCTGGGGACAAGCGAAAAACTGTTTTTT
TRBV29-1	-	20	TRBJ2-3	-	CSVVITPLRRRRASTDTQYF	TGCAGCGTTGTTATCACCCCCCTTCGACGGAGACGAGCTAGCACAGATACGCAGTATTTT
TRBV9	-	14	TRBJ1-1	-	CASSVILGTTEAFF	TGTGCCAGCAGCGTGATACTGGGGACCACTGAAGCTTTCTTT
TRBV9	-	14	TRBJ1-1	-	CASSVHSENTEAFF	TGTGCCAGCAGCGTACACTCAGAGAACACTGAAGCTTTCTTT
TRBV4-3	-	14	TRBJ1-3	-	CASSPLSAGNTIYF	TGCGCCAGCAGCCCCCTCTCGGCGGGAAACACCATATATTTT
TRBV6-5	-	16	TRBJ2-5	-	CASSYSHFTGRETQYF	TGTGCCAGCAGTTACTCGCACTTCACAGGCCGAGAGACCCAGTACTTC
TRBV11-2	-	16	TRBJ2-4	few	CASSPGGRQAKNIQYF	TGTGCCAGCAGCCCCGGCGGAAGGCAAGCCAAAAACATTCAGTACTTC
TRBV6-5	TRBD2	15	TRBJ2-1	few	CASSPSGLAGNEQFF	TGTGCCAGCAGTCCCTCGGGACTAGCGGGAAATGAGCAGTTCTTC
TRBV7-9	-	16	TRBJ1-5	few	CASSPILGPSNQPQHF	TGTGCCAGCAGCCCGATACTTGGTCCTAGCAATCAGCCCCAGCATTTT
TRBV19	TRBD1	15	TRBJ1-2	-	CASSPGTGQTLSYTF	TGTGCCAGTAGTCCGGGGACAGGGCAGACGTTGAGCTACACCTTC
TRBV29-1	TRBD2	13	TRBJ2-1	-	CSVSSGRRYEQFF	TGCAGCGTTAGTAGCGGGAGGCGCTATGAGCAGTTCTTC
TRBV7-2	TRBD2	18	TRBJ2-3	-	CASSLAFSSGTSTDTQYF	TGTGCCAGCAGCTTAGCGTTTTCTAGCGGAACTAGCACAGATACGCAGTATTTT
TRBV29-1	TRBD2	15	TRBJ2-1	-	CSVSIAGGPRNEQFF	TGCAGCGTTTCTATAGCGGGAGGGCCGCGGAATGAGCAGTTCTTC
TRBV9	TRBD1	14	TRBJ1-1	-	CASSFLQGDTEAFF	TGTGCCAGCAGCTTCCTCCAGGGGGACACTGAAGCTTTCTTT
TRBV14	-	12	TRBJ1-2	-	CASSQRQYGYTF	TGTGCCAGCAGCCAACGACAGTATGGCTACACCTTC
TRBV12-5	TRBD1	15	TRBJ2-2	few	CASGSGTGVTGELFF	TGTGCTAGTGGTTCTGGGACAGGGGTCACCGGGGAGCTGTTTTTT
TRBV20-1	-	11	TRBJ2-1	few	CSARSPKEQFF	TGCAGTGCTAGGAGCCCTAAGGAGCAGTTCTTC
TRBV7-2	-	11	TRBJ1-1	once	CASFHVVEAFF	TGTGCCAGCTTCCACGTTGTTGAAGCTTTCTTT
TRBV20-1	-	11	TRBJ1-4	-	CSALREEKLFF	TGCAGTGCCCTCAGGGAGGAAAAACTGTTTTTT
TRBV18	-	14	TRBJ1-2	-	CASSLAEGGYGYTF	TGTGCCAGCTCACTCGCCGAGGGAGGCTATGGCTACACCTTC
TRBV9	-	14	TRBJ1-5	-	CASSVEGINQPQHF	TGTGCCAGCAGCGTAGAGGGGATCAATCAGCCCCAGCATTTT
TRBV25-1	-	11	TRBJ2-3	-	CASELTDTQYF	TGTGCCAGCGAATTAACAGATACGCAGTATTTT
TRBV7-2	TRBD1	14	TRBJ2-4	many	CASSTRDRADIQYF	TGTGCCAGCAGCACCCGGGACAGGGCCGACATTCAGTACTTC
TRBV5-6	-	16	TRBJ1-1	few	CASSRRSLQGVTEAFF	TGTGCCAGCAGCCGTAGAAGCTTACAGGGTGTTACTGAAGCTTTCTTT
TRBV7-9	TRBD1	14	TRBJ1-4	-	CASSLTGANEKLFF	TGTGCCAGCAGCTTAACAGGGGCTAATGAAAAACTGTTTTTT
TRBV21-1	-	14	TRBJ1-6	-	CASSLRGLNSPLHF	TGTGCCAGCAGCCTAAGGGGTTTAAATTCACCCCTCCACTTT
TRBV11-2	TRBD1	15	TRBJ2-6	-	CATGTGISGANVLTF	TGTGCCACCGGGACAGGTATCTCTGGGGCCAACGTCCTGACTTTC
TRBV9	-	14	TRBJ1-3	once	CASSPLYSGNTIYF	TGTGCCAGCAGCCCACTATACTCTGGAAACACCATATATTTT
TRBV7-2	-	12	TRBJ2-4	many	CASSPNKNIQYF	TGTGCCAGCAGCCCGAATAAGAACATTCAGTACTTC
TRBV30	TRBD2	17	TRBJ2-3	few	CACTTGGAGGPPDTQYF	TGTGCCTGCACCACTGGTGGGGCGGGAGGGCCGCCAGATACGCAGTATTTT
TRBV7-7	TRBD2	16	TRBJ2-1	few	CASSLGPAGAYNEQFF	TGTGCTAGCAGCTTAGGTCCAGCGGGAGCCTACAATGAGCAGTTCTTC
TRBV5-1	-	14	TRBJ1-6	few	CASSLGGPNSPLHF	TGCGCCAGCAGCTTGGGGGGACCGAATTCACCCCTCCACTTT
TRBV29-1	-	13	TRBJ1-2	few	CSVVEGGYHGYTF	TGCAGCGTCGTGGAGGGGGGATATCACGGCTACACCTTC
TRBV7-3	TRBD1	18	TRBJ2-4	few	CASSQLPPGQGRKNIQYF	TGTGCCAGCAGCCAATTGCCGCCGGGACAGGGGAGGAAAAACATTCAGTACTTC
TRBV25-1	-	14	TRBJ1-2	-	CASSPQGGGYGYTF	TGTGCCAGCAGCCCACAAGGTGGGGGATATGGCTACACCTTC
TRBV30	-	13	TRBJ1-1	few	CAWSSRYRTVAFF	TGTGCCTGGAGTTCCCGCTACCGAACTGTGGCTTTCTTT
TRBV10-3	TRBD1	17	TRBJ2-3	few	CAISESGTGMRGDTQYF	TGTGCCATCAGTGAGTCGGGGACAGGGATGAGAGGCGATACGCAGTATTTT
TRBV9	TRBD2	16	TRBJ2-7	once	CASSSTSGVFSYEQYF	TGTGCCAGCAGCTCCACTAGCGGTGTATTCTCCTACGAGCAGTACTTC
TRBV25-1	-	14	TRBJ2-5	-	CAISAHNAIETQYF	TGTGCCATCAGTGCCCACAACGCGATCGAGACCCAGTACTTC
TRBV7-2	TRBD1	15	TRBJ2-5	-	CASSLVGQRQETQYF	TGTGCCAGCAGCTTAGTGGGACAGAGACAAGAGACCCAGTACTTC
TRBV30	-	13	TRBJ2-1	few	CAWSVSGRDEQFF	TGTGCCTGGAGTGTCTCAGGGCGCGATGAGCAGTTCTTC
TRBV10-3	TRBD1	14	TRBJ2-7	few	CAISGRDRDYEQYF	TGTGCCATCAGTGGCCGGGACAGGGACTACGAGCAGTACTTC